These 15 T cell receptor beta chains were all obtained from the same sample, sequenced in a study of cytomegalovirus exposure and HLA in healthy donors. Vbeta (60) and Jbeta (13) primers were used in the PCR. Libraries were prepared by immunoSEQ multiplex PCR; TCRdb keeps only in-frame clonotypes and omits some of them. The sample shows some 140,000 clones, around 77% of them seen only once. The source material was PBMCs. The receptors here all came from a man in his late teens or twenties in good health and CMV-seronegative.

This clone has only a few counts. This rearrangement joins TRBV30 to TRBJ2-3; 9 bases line up with TRBD1. The junction had 14 bases not matched to a gene; V was cut back by 0 bases and J by 4 bases. Germline V lookup: CDR1 GTSNPN, CDR2 SVGIG (reference sequence). There are 18 residues in the CDR3. The CDR3, as DNA: TGTGCCTGGAGTGTCCGGCCGGGACAGGGTGGTGTTGCAGATACGCAGTATTTT. It codes for CAWSVRPGQGGVADTQYF.

The chain carries TRBV13 and TRBJ2-3; D ambiguous. Trimming removed 0 bases at V and 5 bases at J, with 6 bases between. Looked up from germline, CDR1 is PRHDT and CDR2 is FYEKMQ (reference sequence). CDR3 length: 13 amino acids. Written as DNA, the CDR3 is TGTGCCAGCAGCTTAGGCAGTGAAGATACGCAGTATTTT. Residues: CASSLGSEDTQYF. The variable domain in full, completed from reference TRBV13 and TRBJ2-3, reads AAGVIQSPRHLIKEKRETATLKCYPIPRHDTVYWYQQGPGQDPQFLISFYEKMQSDKGSIPDRFSAQQFSDYHSELNMSSLELGDSALYFCASSLGSEDTQYFGPGTRLTVL.

The V gene is TRBV14, the J gene TRBJ2-7; maybe TRBD1 (6 bases). Deletions cut 8 bases from V and 4 bases from J, with 12 bases between. The CDR3 is made up of 12 amino acids. CDR1 is SGHDN and CDR2 is FVKESK in the germline V gene. The CDR3 loop reads CASRDIGYEQYF. Here the CDR3 DNA reads TGTGCCAGCCGGGACATAGGATACGAGCAGTACTTC.

This clone turned up a few times. The chain is built from TRBV6-6 and TRBJ1-2; the D gene is possibly TRBD1 (6 bases). CDR1 MNHNY and CDR2 SVGAGI come from the germline V gene (reference sequence). Trimming shortened V by 6 bases and J by 2 bases, and 10 bases separated the two germline ends. This CDR3 is 13 amino acids long. The chain's CDR3 is CASSGQLNYGYTF. The CDR3 DNA reads TGTGCCAGCAGCGGACAGCTAAACTATGGCTACACCTTC.

The chain joins TRBV7-9 to TRBJ2-1; D call uncertain. V lost 7 bases and J 0 bases, leaving 16 bases between the germline ends. CDR1 is SEHNR, CDR2 FQNEAQ, per germline (reference sequence). The CDR3 sequence is 16 residues long. This chain's CDR3 is CASTLGRPSSYNEQFF. CDR3 coding DNA: TGTGCCAGCACCCTGGGCAGGCCGAGCTCCTACAATGAGCAGTTCTTC.

This clone has more than one count but fewer than ten. The chain has TRBV5-1 and TRBJ1-1; D may be TRBD1 (5 bases). Trimming removed 3 bases from V and 1 base from J, with 7 bases in between. The length of the CDR3 is 13 residues. Germline values: CDR1 SGHRS, CDR2 YFSETQ. CDR3 nucleotides: TGCGCCAGCAGCTCGCAGGGGAACACTGAAGCTTTCTTT. Translated: CASSSQGNTEAFF.

The chain carries TRBV5-6 and TRBJ1-2; 10 positions match TRBD1. The CDR3 has 14 residues. Germline values: CDR1 SGHDT, CDR2 YYEEEE. After removal of 3 bases from V and 7 bases from J, the junction contained 6 bases not matched to a gene. The CDR3 sequence is CASSWTGGQCGYTF. CDR3 sequence (DNA): TGTGCCAGCAGCTGGACAGGGGGTCAGTGTGGCTACACCTTC.

This rearrangement joins TRBV15 to TRBJ1-2; the D gene is possibly TRBD1 (5 bases). Trimming removed 0 bases from V and 4 bases from J, with 18 bases in between. This CDR3 region has 17 residues. Germline CDR1 reads LNHNV; CDR2 reads YYDKDF (reference sequence). The CDR3 loop reads CATSRDLGSGRAYGYTF. The CDR3 DNA sequence: TGTGCCACCAGCAGAGATCTTGGGTCAGGGAGGGCCTATGGCTACACCTTC.

The genes are TRBV30 and TRBJ2-1; perhaps TRBD2 as D (5 bases). CDR3 length: 13 residues. V was shortened by 7 bases and J by 6 bases, with 16 bases between the two germline ends. Germline loops: CDR1 GTSNPN, CDR2 SVGIG (reference sequence). Written as DNA, the CDR3 is TGTGCCTCCAACCTTCTAGCTTCCAATGAGCAGTTCTTC. As protein: CASNLLASNEQFF.

V and J are TRBV20-1 and TRBJ2-5, with D hard to call. The CDR3 loop spans 11 amino acids. V gave up 0 bases and J gave up 4 bases, with 3 bases separating them. The V gene's germline CDR1 is DFQATT and CDR2 SNEGSKA (reference sequence). The CDR3 DNA reads as TGCAGTGCTAGAGATATAGAGACCCAGTACTTC. Residues: CSARDIETQYF.

The chain is built from TRBV6-5 and TRBJ1-1, with 7 positions matching TRBD1. The V segment lost 6 bases and the J segment 3 bases; nucleotides outside the gene matches: 7. Germline CDR1 reads MNHEY; CDR2 reads SVGAGI. The CDR3 spans 14 residues. Here the CDR3 reads CASREPGQYTEAFF. The DNA of the CDR3 is TGTGCCAGCAGGGAACCGGGACAGTACACTGAAGCTTTCTTT.

The CDR3 here is CASSTGGWTEAFF. The CDR3 DNA is TGTGCCAGCTCCACCGGGGGTTGGACTGAAGCTTTCTTT. The chain uses TRBV25-1 and TRBJ1-1; weak D call: TRBD1 (5 bases). Trimming cost V 8 bases and J 5 bases, with 15 bases left between them. Germline CDR1 reads MGHDK; CDR2 reads SYGVNS. The CDR3 contains 13 residues.

The rearrangement joins TRBV19 to TRBJ1-1; D unclear. The germline CDR1 and CDR2 sequences are LNHDA and SQIVND (reference sequence). CDR3 size: 16 residues. Trimming shortened V by 4 bases and J by 1 base, and 16 bases separated the two germline ends. CDR3 sequence: CASSTELFYENTEAFF. The DNA of the CDR3 is TGTGCCAGTAGTACAGAGCTCTTCTATGAGAACACTGAAGCTTTCTTT.

The V call is TRBV30, the J call TRBJ2-7, with a tentative D call TRBD2 (5 bases). Germline V lookup: CDR1 GTSNPN, CDR2 SVGIG (reference sequence). CDR3 size: 16 residues. Trimming took off 0 bases at V and 0 bases at J, with 15 bases between the two ends. The CDR3 DNA follows: TGTGCCTGGAGTGTTTGGGGTGAGGGTAGCTCCTACGAGCAGTACTTC. Protein: CAWSVWGEGSSYEQYF.

Concerning this clone: Other DNA sequences in this specimen translate into the identical CDR3. The DNA of the CDR3 is TGCGCCAGCAGCTTGGCCGGGACAGGAGAAGAGACCCAGTACTTC. As protein: CASSLAGTGEETQYF. This chain connects TRBV5-1 to TRBJ2-5; 8 bases fit TRBD1. After removal of 0 bases from V and 3 bases from J, the junction contained 4 bases not matched to a gene. In germline, CDR1 is SGHRS, CDR2 YFSETQ. There are 15 residues in the CDR3.